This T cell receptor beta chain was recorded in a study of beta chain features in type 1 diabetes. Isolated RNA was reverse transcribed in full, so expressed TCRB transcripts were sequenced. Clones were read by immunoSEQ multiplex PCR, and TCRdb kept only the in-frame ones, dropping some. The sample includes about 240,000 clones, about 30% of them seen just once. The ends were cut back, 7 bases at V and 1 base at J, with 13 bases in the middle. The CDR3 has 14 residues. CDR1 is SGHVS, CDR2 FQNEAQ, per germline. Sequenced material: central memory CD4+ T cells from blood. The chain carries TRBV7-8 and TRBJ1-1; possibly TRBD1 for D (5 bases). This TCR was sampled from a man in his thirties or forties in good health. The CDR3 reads CASNGDLKNTEAFF. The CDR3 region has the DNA TGTGCCAGCAATGGGGACTTAAAGAACACTGAAGCTTTCTTT.